Listed below are T cell receptor beta chains from one sample, sequenced in a study of Graves' ophthalmopathy and Graves' hyperthyroidism. TCRdb reanalysed the multiplex PCR reads using MiXCR and keeps one entry per CDR3 protein. Of over a million distinct CDR3 sequences listed, around a third are singletons. The sequenced material came from peripheral blood or thyroid tissue (not recorded which). The receptors shown here come from an adult man with Graves' hyperthyroidism. Each CDR3 is given with its conserved first and last residue. A D gene is named only where the DNA matches it firmly. A row's size may be missing; if present it is once, few, many or a size class.

V gene: TRBV25-1; clone size: many; J gene: TRBJ2-7; D gene: -; CDR3 DNA: TGTGCCAGCAGTGACCATCTGGGTTTGGGCGAGCAGTACTTC; CDR3 protein: CASSDHLGLGEQYF
V gene: TRBV28; clone size: -; J gene: TRBJ1-5; D gene: TRBD1; CDR3 DNA: TGTGCCAGCAGTTATGGACAGGGAAGGCTTCAGCCCCAGCATTTT; CDR3 protein: CASSYGQGRLQPQHF
V gene: TRBV4-3; clone size: -; J gene: TRBJ2-7; D gene: TRBD2; CDR3 DNA: TGCGCCAGCAGCCAACCTCGGGGGGCCTACGAGCAGTACTTC; CDR3 protein: CASSQPRGAYEQYF
V gene: TRBV6-2/TRBV6-3; clone size: -; J gene: TRBJ1-2; D gene: -; CDR3 DNA: TGTGCCAGCAGTACGGACACGTCCGGCTACACCTTC; CDR3 protein: CASSTDTSGYTF
V gene: TRBV10-2; clone size: many; J gene: TRBJ1-2; D gene: TRBD1; CDR3 DNA: TGTGCCAGCAGTCGGGACAGGGGGGATGGCTACACCTTC; CDR3 protein: CASSRDRGDGYTF
V gene: TRBV5-1; clone size: many; J gene: TRBJ1-5; D gene: -; CDR3 DNA: TGCGCCAGCAGCTTGGACGGGACATCTAATCAGCCCCAGCATTTT; CDR3 protein: CASSLDGTSNQPQHF
V gene: TRBV19; clone size: -; J gene: TRBJ2-2; D gene: TRBD2; CDR3 DNA: TGTGCCAGTCGGAATCCGGGACTAGCGGGAGGGCCTGGCGGGGAGCTGTTTTTT; CDR3 protein: CASRNPGLAGGPGGELFF
V gene: TRBV25-1; clone size: -; J gene: TRBJ2-7; D gene: TRBD2; CDR3 DNA: TGTGCTAGACACTCTCTAGCGGGAGGTTCCGAGCAGTACTTC; CDR3 protein: CARHSLAGGSEQYF
V gene: TRBV6-6; clone size: few; J gene: TRBJ2-7; D gene: -; CDR3 DNA: TGTGCCAGCAGTTACGGATTTTCGCAGTACGAGCAGTACTTC; CDR3 protein: CASSYGFSQYEQYF
V gene: TRBV29-1; clone size: many; J gene: TRBJ1-3; D gene: -; CDR3 DNA: TGCAGGGCTGACAGCTCTGGAAACACCATATATTTT; CDR3 protein: CRADSSGNTIYF
V gene: TRBV29-1; clone size: many; J gene: TRBJ2-5; D gene: -; CDR3 DNA: TGCAGCGTTGTCCTGGCGGGAAGAAGAGAGACCCAGTACTTC; CDR3 protein: CSVVLAGRRETQYF
V gene: TRBV2; clone size: few; J gene: TRBJ1-5; D gene: -; CDR3 DNA: TGTGCCAGCAGGGCCCCGGGCTCTTTCTCGGGTCAGCCCCAGCATTTT; CDR3 protein: CASRAPGSFSGQPQHF
V gene: TRBV7-9; clone size: -; J gene: TRBJ2-7; D gene: -; CDR3 DNA: TGTGCCAGCAGTGAAGCGGGCAGGAAAACTTACGAGCAGTACTTC; CDR3 protein: CASSEAGRKTYEQYF
V gene: TRBV19; clone size: once; J gene: TRBJ2-7; D gene: -; CDR3 DNA: TGTGCCAGTACCCCTGGGGGGCTCGGCTCCCACGAGCAGTACTTC; CDR3 protein: CASTPGGLGSHEQYF
V gene: TRBV19; clone size: many; J gene: TRBJ1-5; D gene: -; CDR3 DNA: TGTGCCAGTAGTACCCTGGACAGCGCCGTAGAGCCCCAGCATTTT; CDR3 protein: CASSTLDSAVEPQHF
V gene: TRBV29-1; clone size: many; J gene: TRBJ2-5; D gene: -; CDR3 DNA: TGCAGCGTGCGTGTCCAGGGTAGGGAGACCCAGTACTTC; CDR3 protein: CSVRVQGRETQYF
V gene: TRBV19; clone size: -; J gene: TRBJ1-2; D gene: -; CDR3 DNA: TGTGCCAGCTCTACGTCTCAGGGCACATCGGGACACAACTATGGCTACACCTTC; CDR3 protein: CASSTSQGTSGHNYGYTF
V gene: TRBV29-1; clone size: -; J gene: TRBJ2-5; D gene: -; CDR3 DNA: TGCAGCGCTCACGGGGCGGAGACCCAGTACTTC; CDR3 protein: CSAHGAETQYF
V gene: TRBV4-3; clone size: few; J gene: TRBJ2-5; D gene: TRBD2; CDR3 DNA: TGCGCCAGCAGCCAAGTGGCTAGCGGGAGGGGGACCCAGTACTTC; CDR3 protein: CASSQVASGRGTQYF
V gene: TRBV19; clone size: -; J gene: TRBJ2-5; D gene: TRBD1; CDR3 DNA: TGTGCCAGTAGTGGGGACAGGGGCGGGGAGACCCAGTACTTC; CDR3 protein: CASSGDRGGETQYF
V gene: TRBV7-2; clone size: -; J gene: TRBJ1-5; D gene: -; CDR3 DNA: TGTGCCAGCAGCTCCACGCCGCGGCATTTT; CDR3 protein: CASSSTPRHF
V gene: TRBV5-6; clone size: many; J gene: TRBJ1-6; D gene: TRBD1; CDR3 DNA: TGTGCCAGCAGCCCGGGACAGGGAATGAATTCACCCCTCCACTTT; CDR3 protein: CASSPGQGMNSPLHF
V gene: TRBV5-1; clone size: few; J gene: TRBJ1-6; D gene: TRBD1; CDR3 DNA: TGCGCCAGCAGCGGACAGGAGAACGATTCCCTCCACTTT; CDR3 protein: CASSGQENDSLHF
V gene: TRBV6-2/TRBV6-3; clone size: few; J gene: TRBJ1-4; D gene: TRBD1; CDR3 DNA: TGTGCCAGCAGCCGGGACAGAGGGAAACTGTTTTTT; CDR3 protein: CASSRDRGKLFF